This TCR beta chain was recovered during a study of cytomegalovirus exposure and HLA in healthy donors. Germline lookup yields CDR1 SQVTM and CDR2 ANQGSEA. With V trimmed by 7 bases and J by 8 bases, 14 bases remained unmatched. The CDR3 spans 14 residues. This clone was detected a few times. 13 Jbeta primers and 60 Vbeta primers were used for the PCR. Clones were read by immunoSEQ multiplex PCR, and TCRdb kept only the in-frame ones, dropping some. The table has 150,000 or so clones, around 70% seen once. Sequencing input: PBMCs. The V and J genes are TRBV29-1 and TRBJ2-1; 7 bases match TRBD1. The sequence was obtained from a man aged 25 to 45 in good health and CMV-seronegative. The CDR3 is CSACRDRLFDEQFF. CDR3 DNA sequence: TGCAGCGCCTGCCGGGACAGACTTTTTGATGAGCAGTTCTTC.